This is a list of T cell receptor beta chains from one sample in a study of blood T cell repertoires in COVID-19. The method was immunoSEQ multiplex PCR; TCRdb's version includes in-frame clones alone and lacks a portion of them. The sample yields a few hundred thousand clones, about 83% seen once. Sequencing was performed on peripheral blood. The source of these receptors is a man aged 50-59 years with active or convalescent COVID-19. The CDR3 runs from the conserved cysteine through the conserved F or W. D genes are given only for firm matches. A clone size is listed for some rows: how often the clone was seen (once, few, many), or a class if it is expanded.

CDR3: CASSPRWGLNEAFF; DNA: TGTGCCAGCAGCCCCCGGTGGGGGCTGAACGAAGCTTTCTTT; V: TRBV7-2; size: NA; D: NA; J: TRBJ1-1
CDR3: CATQGREGNEKLFF; DNA: TGTGCCACCCAGGGCAGGGAGGGTAATGAAAAACTGTTTTTT; V: TRBV2; size: NA; D: NA; J: TRBJ1-4
CDR3: CASSPSPLAGGPDTQYF; DNA: TGTGCCAGTAGCCCCAGTCCCCTAGCGGGAGGGCCAGATACGCAGTATTTT; V: TRBV19; size: NA; D: TRBD2; J: TRBJ2-3
CDR3: CSSTHQETQYF; DNA: TGCAGTTCGACACACCAAGAGACCCAGTACTTC; V: TRBV20-1; size: many; D: NA; J: TRBJ2-5
CDR3: CASSWGDTEAFF; DNA: TGCGCCAGCAGCTGGGGGGACACTGAAGCTTTCTTT; V: TRBV5-1; size: NA; D: NA; J: TRBJ1-1
CDR3: CASSQGGNTEAFF; DNA: TGTGCCAGCAGCCAAGGCGGGAACACTGAAGCTTTCTTT; V: TRBV3-1/TRBV3-2; size: few; D: NA; J: TRBJ1-1
CDR3: CASSQSLAGGISYNEQFF; DNA: TGCGCCAGCAGCCAATCACTAGCGGGAGGGATCTCCTACAATGAGCAGTTCTTC; V: TRBV4-1; size: NA; D: TRBD2; J: TRBJ2-1
CDR3: CASSVGGVNTEAFF; DNA: TGTGCCAGCAGCGTAGGAGGAGTGAACACTGAAGCTTTCTTT; V: TRBV9; size: once; D: NA; J: TRBJ1-1
CDR3: CASSLTAGDPSYEQYF; DNA: TGCGCCAGCAGCTTAACAGCGGGGGACCCGTCCTACGAGCAGTACTTC; V: TRBV5-1; size: NA; D: TRBD2; J: TRBJ2-7
CDR3: CASSLERVRELFF; DNA: TGTGCCAGCAGCCTAGAGAGGGTCCGGGAGCTGTTTTTT; V: TRBV6-5; size: NA; D: NA; J: TRBJ2-2
CDR3: CASSLAGGNEQFF; DNA: TGTGCCAGCAGTTTAGCGGGGGGAAATGAGCAGTTCTTC; V: TRBV7-8; size: NA; D: TRBD2; J: TRBJ2-1
CDR3: CASSMSRGRNGYTF; DNA: TGTGCCAGTAGTATGAGCAGGGGGCGAAACGGCTACACCTTC; V: TRBV19; size: NA; D: TRBD1; J: TRBJ1-2
CDR3: CASRSGDRVHEQYF; DNA: TGTGCCAGCAGATCGGGGGACAGGGTCCACGAGCAGTACTTC; V: TRBV6-6; size: NA; D: TRBD1; J: TRBJ2-7
CDR3: CSASHGTEGGAQYF; DNA: TGCAGTGCTAGTCACGGGACAGAGGGAGGTGCGCAGTACTTC; V: TRBV20-1; size: NA; D: NA; J: TRBJ2-7
CDR3: CASSSGHRNTGELFF; DNA: TGCGCCAGCAGCTCAGGACACCGGAACACCGGGGAGCTGTTTTTT; V: TRBV5-1; size: NA; D: NA; J: TRBJ2-2
CDR3: CASSQSTGNYGYTF; DNA: TGCGCCAGCAGCCAATCGACAGGGAACTATGGCTACACCTTC; V: TRBV5-1; size: NA; D: TRBD1; J: TRBJ1-2
CDR3: CASAPRVTDTQYF; DNA: TGTGCCAGCGCGCCGAGGGTTACAGATACGCAGTATTTT; V: TRBV3-1/TRBV3-2; size: NA; D: NA; J: TRBJ2-3
CDR3: CASSLVGQGYNTEAFF; DNA: TGTGCCAGCAGCTTAGTGGGGCAGGGATATAACACTGAAGCTTTCTTT; V: TRBV7-2; size: NA; D: NA; J: TRBJ1-1
CDR3: CAISARETSYGYTF; DNA: TGTGCCATCAGCGCCAGGGAAACGAGCTATGGCTACACCTTC; V: TRBV10-3; size: NA; D: NA; J: TRBJ1-2
CDR3: CASSPTPAGLAGGRNEQFF; DNA: TGTGCCAGCAGCCCAACACCCGCGGGACTAGCGGGAGGGAGGAATGAGCAGTTCTTC; V: TRBV7-3; size: once; D: TRBD2; J: TRBJ2-1
CDR3: CARSNGGNEQFF; DNA: TGCGCCAGATCCAACGGAGGCAATGAGCAGTTCTTC; V: TRBV10-2; size: NA; D: NA; J: TRBJ2-1
CDR3: CASSRSGTVSNEQYF; DNA: TGTGCCAGCTCACGTTCGGGGACAGTAAGCAACGAGCAGTACTTC; V: TRBV18; size: NA; D: TRBD1; J: TRBJ2-7
CDR3: CSVEPPVFGETQYF; DNA: TGCAGCGTTGAACCGCCGGTCTTCGGAGAGACCCAGTACTTC; V: TRBV29-1; size: once; D: NA; J: TRBJ2-5
CDR3: CSVIPSGSYEQYF; DNA: TGCAGCGTTATCCCTAGCGGCTCCTACGAGCAGTACTTC; V: TRBV29-1; size: NA; D: TRBD2; J: TRBJ2-7
CDR3: CASSPRDSSYEQYF; DNA: TGTGCCAGCAGTCCACGGGACAGCTCCTACGAGCAGTACTTC; V: TRBV27; size: once; D: TRBD1; J: TRBJ2-7
CDR3: CAISETGLAQNTGELFF; DNA: TGTGCCATCAGTGAGACCGGACTAGCGCAGAACACCGGGGAGCTGTTTTTT; V: TRBV10-3; size: NA; D: TRBD2; J: TRBJ2-2
CDR3: CASSGVLTEAFF; DNA: TGTGCCAGCAGTGGAGTTCTCACTGAAGCTTTCTTT; V: TRBV2; size: once; D: NA; J: TRBJ1-1
CDR3: CASSYGGAAGNTIYF; DNA: TGTGCCAGCAGTTACGGCGGGGCGGCCGGAAACACCATATATTTT; V: TRBV6-5; size: once; D: NA; J: TRBJ1-3
CDR3: CASSFPTRNTEAFF; DNA: TGTGCCAGCAGTTTTCCTACCCGGAACACTGAAGCTTTCTTT; V: TRBV28; size: NA; D: NA; J: TRBJ1-1